This T cell receptor beta chain was profiled in a study of blood T cell repertoires in COVID-19. Study overall: COVID-19 samples from acute and convalescent phases originated in the United States, Italy and Spain. T cells, B-cell-depleted T cells, or PBMCs supplied cDNA or gDNA.

V was clipped by 3 bases and J by 8 bases; unmatched bases: 9. Germline V gene lookup returns CDR1 SGHRS and CDR2 YFSETQ. This CDR3 has 15 amino acids. Membership in each cohort depended on participant-reported clinical history. Profiled with immunoSEQ multiplex PCR; TCRdb holds only in-frame clones, not every one. Among some 200,000 clones listed, around 80% were seen once. The sequence came from a woman aged 50 to 60 who had recovered from COVID-19. Sequenced sample: PBMCs or T cells enriched from blood (not recorded which). The chain carries TRBV5-1 and TRBJ1-4; 8 bases align to TRBD1. CDR3 loop: CASSSGGQGREKLFF. CDR3 in DNA: TGCGCCAGCAGCTCCGGCGGACAGGGAAGGGAAAAACTGTTTTTT.